The present T cell receptor beta chain was sequenced within a study of T cell clonality in common variable immunodeficiency. TCRdb's table, derived via immunoSEQ multiplex PCR, lists solely in-frame clones and lacks some. The profile covers under 45,000 clones, none occurring a single time. Concerning this clone itself: The read comes to an end 3 residues before the CDR3 does, leaving the germline J gene to fill in the end.

The CDR3 runs to 13 residues. V lost 5 bases and J 0 bases, leaving 6 bases between the germline ends. Germline V CDR1 and CDR2: SEHNR, FQNEAQ (reference sequence). The sequenced sample consisted of peripheral blood mononuclear cells. The chain uses TRBV7-9 and TRBJ2-3, with D unclear. The source of this sequence is a person aged 18 to 70 in good health. The sequenced part of the CDR3 DNA is TGTGCCAGCAGCAGGTCGAGCACAGATACG. Protein: CASSRSSTDT. The full CDR3 sequence reads CASSRSSTDTQYF.